The 2 T cell receptor beta chains in this list originate from one sample, sequenced in a study of T cells in Graves' hyperthyroidism and ophthalmopathy. Amplified TCR beta CDR3 regions came from RNA transcripts. The TCR CDR3 first-round RT-PCR relied on the HTBI primer set. Each CDR3 protein gets one entry after TCRdb re-called the multiplex PCR reads with MiXCR. The profile shows 250,000 or so distinct CDR3 sequences, over 15% of them singletons. Material for sequencing was blood. Source of these receptors: a woman aged 18-29 years with Graves' ophthalmopathy.

The rearrangement links TRBV11-2 to TRBJ1-3; D might be TRBD1 (6 bases). This CDR3 is built from 17 residues. V dropped 5 bases and J dropped 4 bases, with 21 bases sitting between them. Germline V gives CDR1 SGHAT, CDR2 FQNNGV. The DNA of the CDR3 is TGTGCCAGCAGCAAAGCGGGGGCAACTGCTCTGGGAAACACCATATATTTT. Protein: CASSKAGATALGNTIYF.

Ten or more counts support this clonotype. The chain links TRBV7-9 to TRBJ1-5, with 10 bases that match TRBD1. Trimming removed 7 bases from V and 9 bases from J; junction bases left unmatched: 9. This CDR3 comprises 14 residues. Per the germline V gene, CDR1 is SEHNR and CDR2 is FQNEAQ (reference sequence). CDR3 coding DNA: TGTGCCAGCATCGGGACAGGGGCTTCGGGGCCCCAGCATTTT. This sequence encodes CASIGTGASGPQHF.